The following is a T cell receptor (beta chain) sequence with its context. PCR primers comprised 60 Vbeta and 13 Jbeta primers. Using immunoSEQ multiplex PCR, the repertoire was profiled, and TCRdb retains in-frame clones only, with some absent. The top ten hold over 2% of the sample, which has 100,000 to 150,000 clones, 70% to 80% seen once. The sample is drawn from a study of cytomegalovirus exposure and HLA in healthy donors. Germline CDR1 is SGHDT and CDR2 is YYEEEE. Losses at the gene ends were 3 bases for V and 1 base for J; bases not matched to a gene: 9. The CDR3 spans 17 residues. Sequencing was done on a sample of PBMCs. The chain joins TRBV5-6 to TRBJ2-1; 8 nucleotides match TRBD1. This TCR was recovered from a woman aged 55-69 years in good health and CMV-seropositive. The CDR3 nucleotides read TGTGCCAGCAGCTCCGTGGTGGACAGGGAGTCCTACAATGAGCAGTTCTTC. It yields the protein CASSSVVDRESYNEQFF.